The rows below give T cell receptor beta chains drawn from one sample of a study of blood T cell repertoires in COVID-19. Measured with immunoSEQ multiplex PCR; TCRdb has only the in-frame clones, and not every one. This table has 450,000 to 500,000 clones, about nine tenths appearing once. Source material: PBMCs or T cells enriched from blood (not recorded which). The receptors originated from a woman aged 18 to 35 who had recovered from COVID-19. Both conserved end residues are part of each CDR3. The D gene is left open where the match is weak. Expanded clones get a size class; other rows say once, few or many, or leave the size out.

d_gene	abundance	v_gene	j_gene	CDR3aa	CDR3nt
TRBD1	-	TRBV10-3	TRBJ1-4	CAITDRQGVDEKLFF	TGTGCCATCACTGATCGACAGGGGGTAGATGAAAAACTGTTTTTT
-	-	TRBV7-3	TRBJ2-3	CASSRSGLRTDTQYF	TGTGCCAGCAGTCGTAGCGGACTACGCACAGATACGCAGTATTTT
-	-	TRBV7-2	TRBJ2-3	CASSLGRGALDTQYF	TGTGCCAGCAGCTTAGGCCGGGGGGCCCTGGATACGCAGTATTTT
TRBD1	-	TRBV4-1	TRBJ1-1	CASSSQITGGYTEAFF	TGCGCCAGCAGCAGCCAAATTACAGGGGGTTACACTGAAGCTTTCTTT
TRBD2	few	TRBV19	TRBJ2-1	CASSMGGNEQFF	TGTGCCAGTAGTATGGGGGGGAATGAGCAGTTCTTC
-	-	TRBV5-6	TRBJ1-2	CASSPPGGNYGYTF	TGTGCCAGCAGCCCCCCGGGCGGGAACTATGGCTACACCTTC
TRBD1	-	TRBV19	TRBJ1-1	CASRTGGKVTEAFF	TGTGCCAGTAGAACAGGGGGGAAGGTCACTGAAGCTTTCTTT
TRBD1	-	TRBV5-1	TRBJ2-7	CASSLRSAGQGVYEQYF	TGCGCCAGCAGCTTAAGGAGTGCCGGACAGGGAGTCTACGAGCAGTACTTC
TRBD1	-	TRBV5-6	TRBJ1-1	CASSSGGEAFF	TGTGCCAGCAGTTCAGGGGGTGAAGCTTTCTTT
-	-	TRBV30	TRBJ2-7	CALRDGATEQYF	TGTGCGCTAAGAGATGGGGCGACAGAGCAGTACTTC
TRBD1	-	TRBV5-6	TRBJ2-7	CASSPPGQGTYEQYF	TGTGCCAGCAGCCCCCCGGGACAGGGAACCTACGAGCAGTACTTC
TRBD2	-	TRBV28	TRBJ2-1	CASSLIWTSGYNEQFF	TGTGCCAGCAGTTTAATTTGGACTAGCGGGTACAATGAGCAGTTCTTC